The entry below gives a single T cell receptor beta chain sequence along with its context. Its binding antigen is unknown. Base qualities are not provided; no much larger clone lies one nucleotide away. TCRbeta CDR3 regions were amplified from genomic DNA using the immunoSEQ Assay, a bias-controlled multiplex PCR. Processing in the source paper ran as follows. The number of nucleated cells in each sample was estimated from the amplification of reference gene primers within the assay. To quantify the absolute abundance of each unique TCRbeta CDR3 rearrangement, sequence reads were collapsed and filtered. Productive Simpson clonality was computed per sample as the square root of Simpson's diversity index over productive rearrangements. TCRdb stores this immuneACCESS table with in-frame sequences only. Part of the clones is absent; in the studies checked, under half of the shortfall reflects unresolved V genes, and no reason is known for the rest. Clone size and V and J calls were adopted from that table, with D and trimming inferred from the DNA. For this sample there are 120,000 or so clones; roughly nine tenths appear just once. Under 4.5% of the sample belongs to the ten largest clones.

The entry originates in a study of blood T cell repertoires in COVID-19 (dated by TCRdb to the early 2020s). The study in broad terms: The collaborator samples originated in the United States, Italy and Spain and spanned the acute and convalescent phases of COVID-19. Where HLA class I and class II types were available, the types were taken from metadata supplied by the sample provider, not from assay-based typing. Nearly every sample came with metadata listing a de-identified subject ID, COVID-19 status, age in years and sex. Subjects who had been exposed to COVID-19, were actively infected with it, or had recovered from it provided the deeply sampled blood TCRbeta repertoires that made up the dataset. The repertoires were released in a freely available public database intended as a resource for research on the immune response to SARS-CoV-2. The prospective study material was composed of cDNA or gDNA derived from T cells, B-cell-depleted T cells, or PBMCs. Samples came from the ongoing ImmuneRACE study (first 160 participants) plus 1,254 subjects from 6 global collaborators. Study-wide conclusions, independent of this receptor: How much clinical and demographic metadata was included differed by source and by participant, and the metadata was provided uncurated.

Each collaborating institution followed its own protocols to collect whole blood in K2EDTA tubes. For TCRbeta analysis, collaborators shipped samples in one of three forms: frozen whole blood, isolated PBMCs, or DNA extracted from either of those sample types. The CDR1 and CDR2 encoded by the germline V gene are SGHRS and YFSETQ. Unmatched junction bases come to 5, with V trimmed by 1 base and J by 4 bases. The CDR3 starts with the cysteine, ends with the phenylalanine, and has 15 residues. The read is trimmed to its CDR3 DNA, 45 bases read in frame from base 1. The sequenced sample was peripheral blood. The receptor was isolated from a man in his forties or fifties with active COVID-19. Recombination linked TRBV5-1 to TRBJ2-3, and TRBD2 matches 8 of the central bases. CDR3 loop: CASSLPTSEPDTQYF. The DNA sequence follows: TGCGCCAGCAGCTTGCCGACTAGCGAACCAGATACGCAGTATTTT. Supplemented by the reference TRBV5-1 and TRBJ2-3 proteins around the CDR3, the complete variable domain is KAGVTQTPRYLIKTRGQQVTLSCSPISGHRSVSWYQQTPGQGLQFLFEYFSETQRNKGNFPGRFSGRQFSNSRSEMNVSTLELGDSALYLCASSLPTSEPDTQYFGPGTRLTVL.